This TCR beta chain was retrieved from a study of technical replicates of blood from several donors. Profiled with immunoSEQ multiplex PCR; TCRdb holds only in-frame clones, not every one. The table lists 60,000 to 70,000 clones, around 87% of them singletons, with about 4.8% in the top ten. J gave up 1 base and V 6 bases, and 12 bases lay outside the gene matches. The germline V gene has CDR1 SNHLY and CDR2 FYNNEI. The CDR3 is made up of 17 amino acids. The sample taken for sequencing was PBMCs. The rearrangement joins TRBV2 to TRBJ1-2, with 9 bases that match TRBD1. The origin of this receptor is a human donor in good health. Some clones in this sample may be carry-over from other donors' samples. In nucleotides, the CDR3 is TGTGCCAGCAGCCCCGGGACAGGGAGATGGAATAACTATGGCTACACCTTC. It codes for CASSPGTGRWNNYGYTF.